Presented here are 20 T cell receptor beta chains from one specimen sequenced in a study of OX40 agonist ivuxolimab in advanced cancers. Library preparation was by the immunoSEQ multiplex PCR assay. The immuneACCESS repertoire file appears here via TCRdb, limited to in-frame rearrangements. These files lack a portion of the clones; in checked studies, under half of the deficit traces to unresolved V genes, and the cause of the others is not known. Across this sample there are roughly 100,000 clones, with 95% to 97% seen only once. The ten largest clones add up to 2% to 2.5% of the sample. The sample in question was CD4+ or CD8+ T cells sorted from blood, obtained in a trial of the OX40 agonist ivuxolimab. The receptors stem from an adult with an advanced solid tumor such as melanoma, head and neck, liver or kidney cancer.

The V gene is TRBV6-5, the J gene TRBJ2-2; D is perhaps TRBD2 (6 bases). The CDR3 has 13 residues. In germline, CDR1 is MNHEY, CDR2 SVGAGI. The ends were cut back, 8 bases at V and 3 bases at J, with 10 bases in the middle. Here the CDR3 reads CASSEGDTGELFF. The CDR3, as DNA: TGTGCCAGCTCGGAGGGAGACACCGGGGAGCTGTTTTTT.

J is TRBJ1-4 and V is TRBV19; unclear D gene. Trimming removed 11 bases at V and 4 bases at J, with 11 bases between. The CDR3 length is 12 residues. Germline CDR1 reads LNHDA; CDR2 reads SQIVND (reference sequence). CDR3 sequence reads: CAGPPINEKLFF. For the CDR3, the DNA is TGTGCCGGCCCACCGATTAATGAAAAACTGTTTTTT.

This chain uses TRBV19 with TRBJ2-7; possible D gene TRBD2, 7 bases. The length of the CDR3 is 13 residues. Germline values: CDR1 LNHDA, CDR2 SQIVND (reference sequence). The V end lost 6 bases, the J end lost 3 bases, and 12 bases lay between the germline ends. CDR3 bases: TGTGCCAGTAGAGGGAGGGGGGGCTACGAGCAGTACTTC. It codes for CASRGRGGYEQYF.

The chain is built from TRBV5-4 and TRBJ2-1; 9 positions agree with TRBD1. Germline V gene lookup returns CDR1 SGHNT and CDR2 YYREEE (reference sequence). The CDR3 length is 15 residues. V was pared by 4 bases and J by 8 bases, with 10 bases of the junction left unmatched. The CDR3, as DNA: TGTGCCAGCAGCCTGGGACAGGGTACAGGTCATGAGCAGTTCTTC. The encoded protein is CASSLGQGTGHEQFF.

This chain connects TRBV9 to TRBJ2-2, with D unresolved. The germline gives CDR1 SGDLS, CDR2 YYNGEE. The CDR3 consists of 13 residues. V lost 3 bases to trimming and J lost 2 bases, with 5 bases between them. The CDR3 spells CASSDENTGELFF. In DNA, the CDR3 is TGTGCCAGCAGCGACGAAAACACCGGGGAGCTGTTTTTT.

The CDR3, as DNA: TGTGCCAGCAGCCGACTCCTGGGCGGGCTATACAATGAGCAGTTCTTC. This encodes CASSRLLGGLYNEQFF. V and J are TRBV27 and TRBJ2-1; D may be TRBD2 (5 bases). V lost 6 bases and J lost 4, with 19 bases in between. CDR1 is MNHEY and CDR2 is SMNVEV in the germline V gene (reference sequence). The CDR3 loop spans 16 amino acids.

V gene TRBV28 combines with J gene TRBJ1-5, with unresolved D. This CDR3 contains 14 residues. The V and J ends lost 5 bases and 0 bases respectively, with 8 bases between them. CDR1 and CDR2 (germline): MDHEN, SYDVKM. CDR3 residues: CASSPGLSNQPQHF. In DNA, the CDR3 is TGTGCCAGCAGTCCGGGCCTTAGCAATCAGCCCCAGCATTTT.

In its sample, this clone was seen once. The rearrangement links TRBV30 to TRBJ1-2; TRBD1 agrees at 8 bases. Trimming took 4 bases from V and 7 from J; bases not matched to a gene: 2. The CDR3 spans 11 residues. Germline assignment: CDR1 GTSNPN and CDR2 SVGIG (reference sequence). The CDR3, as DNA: TGTGCCTGGATAACAGGGGGTGGCTACACCTTC. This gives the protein CAWITGGGYTF. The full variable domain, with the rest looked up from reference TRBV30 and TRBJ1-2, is SQTIHQWPATLVQPVGSPLSLECTVEGTSNPNLYWYRQAAGRGLQLLFYSVGIGQISSEVPQNLSASRPQDRQFILSSKKLLLSDSGFYLCAWITGGGYTFGSGTRLTVV.

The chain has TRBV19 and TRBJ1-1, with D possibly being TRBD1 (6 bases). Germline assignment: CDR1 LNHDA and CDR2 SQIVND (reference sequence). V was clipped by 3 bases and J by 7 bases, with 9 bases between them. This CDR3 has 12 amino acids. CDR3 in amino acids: CASSIGQIEAFF. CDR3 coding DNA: TGTGCCAGTAGTATTGGACAGATTGAAGCTTTCTTT.

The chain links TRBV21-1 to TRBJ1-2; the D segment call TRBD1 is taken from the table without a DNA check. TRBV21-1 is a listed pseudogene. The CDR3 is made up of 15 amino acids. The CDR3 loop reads CASSKGPTGCYGYTF. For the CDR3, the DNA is TGTGCCAGCAGCAAAGGACCGACAGGGTGCTATGGCTACACCTTC.

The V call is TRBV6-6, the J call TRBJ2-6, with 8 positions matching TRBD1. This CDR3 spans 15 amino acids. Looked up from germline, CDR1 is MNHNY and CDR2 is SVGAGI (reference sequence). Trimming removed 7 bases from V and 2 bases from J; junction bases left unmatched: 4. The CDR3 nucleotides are TGTGCCAGCACCTCGACAGGGGCTGGGGCCAACGTCCTGACTTTC. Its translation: CASTSTGAGANVLTF.

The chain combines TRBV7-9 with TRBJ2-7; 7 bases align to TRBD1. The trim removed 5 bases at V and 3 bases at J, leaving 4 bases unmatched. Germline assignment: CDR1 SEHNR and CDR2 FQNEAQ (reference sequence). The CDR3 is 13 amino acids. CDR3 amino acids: CASSAGDSYEQYF. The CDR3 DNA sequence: TGTGCCAGCAGCGCTGGGGACAGCTACGAGCAGTACTTC.

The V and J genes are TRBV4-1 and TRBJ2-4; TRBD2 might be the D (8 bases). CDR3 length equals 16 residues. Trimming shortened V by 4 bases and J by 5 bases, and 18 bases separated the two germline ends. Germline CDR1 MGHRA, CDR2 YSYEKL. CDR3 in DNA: TGCGCCAGCAGCCCTAGCGGGTCCACAGGGGAAAACATTCAGTACTTC. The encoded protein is CASSPSGSTGENIQYF.

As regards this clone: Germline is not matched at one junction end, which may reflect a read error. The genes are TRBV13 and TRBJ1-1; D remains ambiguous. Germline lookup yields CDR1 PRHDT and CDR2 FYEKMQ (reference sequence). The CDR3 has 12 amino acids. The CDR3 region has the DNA TGTGCCAGCAGCTTCAGTTCGATTGAAACTTTCTTT. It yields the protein CASSFSSIETFF.

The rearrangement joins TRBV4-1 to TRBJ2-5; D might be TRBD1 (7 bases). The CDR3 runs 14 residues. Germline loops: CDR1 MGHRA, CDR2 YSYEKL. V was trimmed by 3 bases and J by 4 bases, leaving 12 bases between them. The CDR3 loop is CASSHDREVETQYF. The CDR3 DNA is TGCGCCAGCAGCCATGACAGGGAGGTAGAGACCCAGTACTTC.

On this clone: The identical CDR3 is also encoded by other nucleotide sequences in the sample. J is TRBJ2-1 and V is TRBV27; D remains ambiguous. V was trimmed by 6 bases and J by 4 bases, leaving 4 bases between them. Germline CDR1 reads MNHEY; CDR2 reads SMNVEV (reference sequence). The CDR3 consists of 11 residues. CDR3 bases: TGTGCCAGCAGCCGATACAATGAGCAGTTCTTC. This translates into CASSRYNEQFF.

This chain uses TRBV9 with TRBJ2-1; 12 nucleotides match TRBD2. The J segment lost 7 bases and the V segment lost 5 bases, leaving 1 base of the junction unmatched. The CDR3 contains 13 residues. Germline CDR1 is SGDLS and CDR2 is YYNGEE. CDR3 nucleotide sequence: TGTGCCAGCAGAGGACTAGCGGGAAATGAGCAGTTCTTC. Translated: CASRGLAGNEQFF. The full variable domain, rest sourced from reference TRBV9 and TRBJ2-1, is DSGVTQTPKHLITATGQRVTLRCSPRSGDLSVYWYQQSLDQGLQFLIQYYNGEERAKGNILERFSAQQFPDLHSELNLSSLELGDSALYFCASRGLAGNEQFFGPGTRLTVL.

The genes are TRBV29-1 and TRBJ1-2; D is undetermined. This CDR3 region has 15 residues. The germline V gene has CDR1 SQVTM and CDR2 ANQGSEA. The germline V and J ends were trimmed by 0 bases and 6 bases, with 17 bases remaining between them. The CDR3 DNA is TGCAGCGTTGAAGATTCGGGCACAATCGACGATGGCTACACCTTC. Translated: CSVEDSGTIDDGYTF.

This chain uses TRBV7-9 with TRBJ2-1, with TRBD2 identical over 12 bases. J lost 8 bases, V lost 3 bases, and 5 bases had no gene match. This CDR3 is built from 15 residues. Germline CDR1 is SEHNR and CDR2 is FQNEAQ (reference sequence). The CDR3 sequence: CASSFLAGGLHEQFF. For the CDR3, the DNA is TGTGCCAGCAGCTTCCTAGCGGGGGGGCTCCATGAGCAGTTCTTC.

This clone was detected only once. The CDR3 bases are TGTGCCAGCAGTAAAGCGGTGGACTCCTACGAGCAGTACTTC. It specifies CASSKAVDSYEQYF. The chain joins TRBV28 to TRBJ2-7, with a possible D match to TRBD2 (5 bases). CDR1 and CDR2 (germline): MDHEN, SYDVKM. This CDR3 is 14 amino acids long. V lost 5 bases to trimming and J lost 0 bases, with 11 bases between them.